Listed below are T cell receptor beta chains from one sample, sequenced in a study of T cell clones after liver transplantation. Generated by immunoSEQ multiplex PCR, the TCRdb table keeps only in-frame clones and is missing some. The sample shows roughly 15,000 clones, around nine tenths of them seen only once. The input for sequencing was CD8+ T cells from blood, taken before liver transplant. The receptors originated from a human donor who received a liver transplant. The CDR3 runs from the conserved cysteine through the conserved F or W. Fields, in order: J gene, V gene, D gene, CDR3 DNA, CDR3 protein. The D gene is left open where the match is weak.

TRBJ1-4 TRBV9 - TGTGCCAGCAGCGGGGGAGAAAAACTGTTTTTT CASSGGEKLFF
TRBJ2-7 TRBV15 - TGTGCCACCAGCAGAGATGTTGGCAGTAGCTCCTACGAGCAGTACTTC CATSRDVGSSSYEQYF
TRBJ2-1 TRBV2 - TGTGCCAGCAGTTGGACTGATGACTACAATGAGCAGTTCTTC CASSWTDDYNEQFF
TRBJ2-7 TRBV27 - TGTGCCAGCAGTTCTTCCTACGAGCAGTACTTC CASSSSYEQYF
TRBJ1-1 TRBV4-1 - TGCGCCAGCAGCCAAGATTTTGGCTGGACTGAAGCTTTCTTT CASSQDFGWTEAFF
TRBJ1-2 TRBV7-8 - TGTGCCAGCAGCTTGGGCAGGGAGGGCTACACCTTC CASSLGREGYTF
TRBJ2-7 TRBV7-9 TRBD1 TGTGCCAGCAGCTCAAGTCGGGACAGGGTATCCGAGCAGTACTTC CASSSSRDRVSEQYF
TRBJ1-1 TRBV10-3 - TGTGCCATCAGGCCACAGGGGAACACTGAAGCTTTCTTT CAIRPQGNTEAFF
TRBJ2-7 TRBV6-5 - TGTGCCAGCAGAAGGTACGGCTACTACGAGCAGTACTTC CASRRYGYYEQYF
TRBJ2-7 TRBV13 TRBD2 TGTGCCAGCAGCCCACCGGGACTAGCGGGAAACGAGCAGTACTTC CASSPPGLAGNEQYF